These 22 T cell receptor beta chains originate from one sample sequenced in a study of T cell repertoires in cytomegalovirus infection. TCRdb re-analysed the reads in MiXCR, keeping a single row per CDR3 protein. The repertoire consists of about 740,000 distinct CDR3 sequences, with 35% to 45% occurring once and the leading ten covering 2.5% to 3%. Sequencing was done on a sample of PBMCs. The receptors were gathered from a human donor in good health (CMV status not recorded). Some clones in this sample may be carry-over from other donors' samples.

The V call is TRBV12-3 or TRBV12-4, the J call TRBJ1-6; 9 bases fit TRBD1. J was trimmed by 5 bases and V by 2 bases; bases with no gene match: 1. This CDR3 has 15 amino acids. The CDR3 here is CASSLRQGDNSPLHF. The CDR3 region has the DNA TGTGCCAGCAGTTTAAGACAGGGGGATAATTCACCCCTCCACTTT.

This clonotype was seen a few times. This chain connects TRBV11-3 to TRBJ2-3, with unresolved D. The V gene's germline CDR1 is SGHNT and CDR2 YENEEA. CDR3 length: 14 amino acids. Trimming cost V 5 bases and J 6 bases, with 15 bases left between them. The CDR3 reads CASSPMASADTQYF. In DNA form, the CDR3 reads TGTGCCAGCAGCCCGATGGCTTCAGCGGATACGCAGTATTTT.

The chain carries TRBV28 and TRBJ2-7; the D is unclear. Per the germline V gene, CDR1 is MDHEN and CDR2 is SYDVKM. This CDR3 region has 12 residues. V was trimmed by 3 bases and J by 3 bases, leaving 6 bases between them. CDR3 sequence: CASSFASYEQYF. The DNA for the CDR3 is TGTGCCAGCAGTTTCGCCAGCTACGAGCAGTACTTC.

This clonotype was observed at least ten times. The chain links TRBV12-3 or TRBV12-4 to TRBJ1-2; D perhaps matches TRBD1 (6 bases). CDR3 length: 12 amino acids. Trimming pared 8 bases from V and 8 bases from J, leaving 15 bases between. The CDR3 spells CASRPDRAGYTF. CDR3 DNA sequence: TGTGCCAGCCGCCCGGACAGAGCAGGCTACACCTTC.

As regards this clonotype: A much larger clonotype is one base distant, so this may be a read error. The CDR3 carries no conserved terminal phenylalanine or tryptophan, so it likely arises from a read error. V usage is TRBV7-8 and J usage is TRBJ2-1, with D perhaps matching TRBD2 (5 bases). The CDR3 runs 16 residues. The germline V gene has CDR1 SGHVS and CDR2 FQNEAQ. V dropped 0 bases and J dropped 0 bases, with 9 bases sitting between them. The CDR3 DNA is TGTGCCAGCAGCTTAGCTGCACTAGGCTCCTACAATGAGCAGTTCTTA. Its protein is CASSLAALGSYNEQFL.

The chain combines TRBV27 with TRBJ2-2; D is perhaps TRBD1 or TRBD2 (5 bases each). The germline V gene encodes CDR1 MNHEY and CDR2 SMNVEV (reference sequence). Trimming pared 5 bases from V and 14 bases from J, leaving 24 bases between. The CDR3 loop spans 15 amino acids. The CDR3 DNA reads TGTGCCAGCAGTCCTCGCATGGGGGACCGGAAGACCCTGTTTTTT. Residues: CASSPRMGDRKTLFF.

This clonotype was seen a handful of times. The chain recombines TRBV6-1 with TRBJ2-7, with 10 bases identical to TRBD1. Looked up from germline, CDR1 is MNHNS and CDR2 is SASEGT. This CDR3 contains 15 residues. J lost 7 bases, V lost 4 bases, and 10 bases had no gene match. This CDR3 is CASSVTGGIFDEQYF. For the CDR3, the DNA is TGTGCCAGCAGTGTGACAGGGGGCATCTTTGATGAGCAGTACTTC.

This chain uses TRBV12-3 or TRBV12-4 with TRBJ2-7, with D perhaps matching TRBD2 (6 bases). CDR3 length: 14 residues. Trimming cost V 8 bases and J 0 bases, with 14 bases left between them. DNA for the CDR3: TGTGCCAGCGGCTCCGGACTAAGCTCCTACGAGCAGTACTTC. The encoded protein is CASGSGLSSYEQYF.

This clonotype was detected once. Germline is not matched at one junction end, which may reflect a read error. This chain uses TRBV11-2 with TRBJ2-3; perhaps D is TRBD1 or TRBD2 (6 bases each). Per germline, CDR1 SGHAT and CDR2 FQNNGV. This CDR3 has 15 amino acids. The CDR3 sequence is CSSSPTRGVTDTQYF. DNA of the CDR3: TGTTCCAGCAGCCCGACTAGGGGGGTCACAGATACGCAGTATTTT.

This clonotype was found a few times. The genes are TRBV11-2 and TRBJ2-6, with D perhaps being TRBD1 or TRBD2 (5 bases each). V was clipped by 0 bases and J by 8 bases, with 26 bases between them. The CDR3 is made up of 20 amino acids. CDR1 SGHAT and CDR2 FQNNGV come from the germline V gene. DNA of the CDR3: TGTGCCAGCAGCTTAGACCTCCGGGACGTCCTCCCATCCAGTCCCAACGTCCTGACTTTC. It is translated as CASSLDLRDVLPSSPNVLTF.

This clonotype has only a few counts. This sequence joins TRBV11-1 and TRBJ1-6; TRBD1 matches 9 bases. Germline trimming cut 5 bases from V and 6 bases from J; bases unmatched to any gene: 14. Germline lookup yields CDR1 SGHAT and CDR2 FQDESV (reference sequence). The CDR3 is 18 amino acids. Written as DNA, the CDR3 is TGTGCCAGCAGCCAAACCGGGACAGGGACTAGGGGTAATTCACCCCTCCACTTT. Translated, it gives CASSQTGTGTRGNSPLHF.

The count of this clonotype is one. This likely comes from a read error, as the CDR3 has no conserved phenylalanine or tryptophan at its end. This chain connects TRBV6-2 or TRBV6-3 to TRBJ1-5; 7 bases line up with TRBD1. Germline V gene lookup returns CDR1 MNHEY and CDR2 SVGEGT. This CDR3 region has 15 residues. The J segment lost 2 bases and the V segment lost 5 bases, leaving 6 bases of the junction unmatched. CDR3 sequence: CASSDRQGGNQPQHL. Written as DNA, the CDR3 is TGTGCCAGCAGTGACCGTCAGGGGGGCAATCAGCCCCAGCATTTG.

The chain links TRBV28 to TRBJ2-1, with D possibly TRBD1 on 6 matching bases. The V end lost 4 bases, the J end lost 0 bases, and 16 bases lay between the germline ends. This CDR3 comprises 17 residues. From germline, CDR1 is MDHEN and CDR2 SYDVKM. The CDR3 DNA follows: TGTGCCAGCAGTTCCGTGGACAGACCGAGCTCCTACAATGAGCAGTTCTTC. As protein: CASSSVDRPSSYNEQFF.

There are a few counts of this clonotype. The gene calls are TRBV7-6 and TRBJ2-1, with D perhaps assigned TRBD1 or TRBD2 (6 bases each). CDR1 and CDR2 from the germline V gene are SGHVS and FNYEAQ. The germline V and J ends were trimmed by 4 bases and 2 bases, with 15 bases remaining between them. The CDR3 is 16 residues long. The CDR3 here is CASSSPGGRTYNEQFF. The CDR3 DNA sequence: TGTGCCAGCAGCTCCCCTGGGGGGCGCACCTACAATGAGCAGTTCTTC.

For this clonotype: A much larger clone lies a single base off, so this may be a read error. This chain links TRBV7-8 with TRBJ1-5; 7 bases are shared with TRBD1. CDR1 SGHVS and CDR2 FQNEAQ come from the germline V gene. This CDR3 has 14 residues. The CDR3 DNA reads TGTGCCAGCAGCGGCGACAGGGCCAATCAGCTCCAGCATTTT. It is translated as CASSGDRANQLQHF.

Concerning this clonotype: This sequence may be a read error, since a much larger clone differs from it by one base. This CDR3 reads CATHYSGGVEKLFF. Here the CDR3 DNA reads TGTGCCACCCATTACTCGGGGGGCGTTGAAAAACTGTTTTTT. J is TRBJ1-4 and V is TRBV7-6; weak D call: TRBD1 (6 bases). Trimming pared 10 bases from V and 7 bases from J, leaving 19 bases between. The germline CDR1 and CDR2 sequences are SGHVS and FNYEAQ. The length of the CDR3 is 14 residues.

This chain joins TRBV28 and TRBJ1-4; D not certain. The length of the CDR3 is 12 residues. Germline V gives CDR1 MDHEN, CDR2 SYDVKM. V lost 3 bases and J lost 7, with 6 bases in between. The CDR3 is CASSFPLEKLFF. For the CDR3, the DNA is TGTGCCAGCAGTTTTCCCCTTGAAAAACTGTTTTTT. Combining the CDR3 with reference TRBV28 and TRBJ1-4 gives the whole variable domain DVKVTQSSRYLVKRTGEKVFLECVQDMDHENMFWYRQDPGLGLRLIYFSYDVKMKEKGDIPEGYSVSREKKERFSLILESASTNQTSMYLCASSFPLEKLFFGSGTQLSVL.

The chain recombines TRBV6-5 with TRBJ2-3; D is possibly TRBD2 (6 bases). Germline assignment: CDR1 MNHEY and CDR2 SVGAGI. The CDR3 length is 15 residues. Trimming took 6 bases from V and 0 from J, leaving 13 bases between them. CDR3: CASSHGAGSTDTQYF. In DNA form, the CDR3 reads TGTGCCAGCAGCCACGGAGCGGGTAGCACAGATACGCAGTATTTT.

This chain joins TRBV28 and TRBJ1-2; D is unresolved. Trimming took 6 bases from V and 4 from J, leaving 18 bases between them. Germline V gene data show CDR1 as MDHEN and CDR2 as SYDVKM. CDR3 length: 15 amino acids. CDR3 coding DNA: TGTGCCAGCAGACATATTCAGAGTCTGACCTATGGCTACACCTTC. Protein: CASRHIQSLTYGYTF.

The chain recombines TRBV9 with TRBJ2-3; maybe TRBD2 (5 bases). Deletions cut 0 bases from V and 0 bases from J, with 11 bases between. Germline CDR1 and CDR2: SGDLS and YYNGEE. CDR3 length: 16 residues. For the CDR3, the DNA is TGTGCCAGCAGCGTAGTAAGTGCGGGTAGCACAGATACGCAGTATTTT. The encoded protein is CASSVVSAGSTDTQYF.

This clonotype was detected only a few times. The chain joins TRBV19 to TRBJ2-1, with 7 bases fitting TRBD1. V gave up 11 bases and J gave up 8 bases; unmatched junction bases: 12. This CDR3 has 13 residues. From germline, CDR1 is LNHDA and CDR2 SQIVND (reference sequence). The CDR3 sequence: CASHMAQGDEQFF. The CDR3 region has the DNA TGTGCCTCACATATGGCGCAGGGGGATGAGCAGTTCTTC.

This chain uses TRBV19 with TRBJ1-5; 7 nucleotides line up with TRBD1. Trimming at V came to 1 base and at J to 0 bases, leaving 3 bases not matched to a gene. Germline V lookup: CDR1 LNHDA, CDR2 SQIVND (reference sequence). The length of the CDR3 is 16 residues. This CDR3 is CASSIGQGYSNQPQHF. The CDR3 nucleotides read TGTGCCAGTAGTATAGGACAGGGCTATAGCAATCAGCCCCAGCATTTT.